A single sample is the source of the 18 T cell receptor beta chains below, sequenced in a study of T-cell reconstitution after alpha-beta-depleted transplantation in children. Unique molecular identifiers were incorporated when the TCRbeta library was constructed. TCRdb fed the PCR reads into MiXCR, producing one record per CDR3 protein. This sample has hundreds of thousands of distinct CDR3 sequences, with about 25% found just once. This material consisted of PBMCs, taken before TCRalphabeta/CD19-depleted stem cell transplant. Every receptor here comes from a girl aged 2-10 years with Fanconi anemia, due to receive a stem cell transplant.

This clonotype was found many times. V gene TRBV12-3 or TRBV12-4 combines with J gene TRBJ1-5; D gene ambiguous. CDR3 length: 13 residues. V gave up 2 bases and J gave up 6 bases, with 8 bases separating them. This CDR3 reads CASSLWRGQPQHF. The DNA of the CDR3 is TGTGCCAGCAGTTTATGGAGAGGTCAGCCCCAGCATTTT.

The table lists this clonotype with many counts. This chain uses TRBV12-3 or TRBV12-4 with TRBJ2-7; D possibly matches TRBD1 or TRBD2 (5 bases each). Trimming stripped 6 bases from V and 0 bases from J, with 15 bases between. The CDR3 runs to 15 residues. CDR3 sequence (DNA): TGTGCCAGCAGGCTCGGGACGGAGAGCTCCTACGAGCAGTACTTC. Translating gives CASRLGTESSYEQYF.

The chain employs TRBV29-1 and TRBJ1-1; TRBD1 matches 7 bases. The CDR3 is made up of 12 amino acids. Germline V lookup: CDR1 SQVTM, CDR2 ANQGSEA. V trimming: 6 bases; J trimming: 6 bases; junction bases outside the gene matches: 7. This chain's CDR3 is CSVVQGFAEAFF. The CDR3 DNA sequence: TGCAGCGTGGTACAGGGGTTCGCTGAAGCTTTCTTT.

J is TRBJ2-7 and V is TRBV3-1, with D tentatively TRBD2 (5 bases). Trimming shortened V by 1 base and J by 2 bases, and 15 bases separated the two germline ends. The CDR3 covers 16 residues. The V gene's germline CDR1 is LGHDT and CDR2 YNNKEL (reference sequence). This CDR3 reads CASSQGPPSSPYEQYF. The CDR3 DNA is TGTGCCAGCAGCCAAGGACCCCCTAGCTCCCCCTACGAGCAGTACTTC.

This clonotype was observed many times. The gene calls are TRBV7-2 and TRBJ2-1; 7 nucleotides align to TRBD2. The germline gives CDR1 SGHTA, CDR2 FQGNSA. CDR3 length equals 15 residues. V lost 7 bases and J lost 4; bases outside the gene matches: 10. As DNA, the CDR3 is TGTGCCAGCATTCCGGGACTATCAAATTACAATGAGCAGTTCTTC. It translates to CASIPGLSNYNEQFF.

The V gene is TRBV4-1, the J gene TRBJ2-7; D may be TRBD2 (6 bases). CDR1 is MGHRA and CDR2 is YSYEKL in the germline V gene. V was pared by 2 bases and J by 2 bases, with 13 bases between. CDR3 length: 15 amino acids. The CDR3 here is CASSQTGVSAYEQYF. The CDR3 region has the DNA TGCGCCAGCAGCCAAACGGGGGTTAGCGCCTACGAGCAGTACTTC.

This clonotype has just a few counts. The chain has TRBV20-1 and TRBJ1-1, with D uncertain. This CDR3 has 9 residues. The germline V gene has CDR1 DFQATT and CDR2 SNEGSKA (reference sequence). With 4 bases removed from V and 8 bases from J, the gap between germline ends came to 5 bases. CDR3 in DNA: TGCAGTGCTACTCTCGAAGCTTTCTTT. The encoded protein is CSATLEAFF.

This clonotype was seen at least ten times. This chain connects TRBV6-1 to TRBJ2-5; 10 nucleotides match TRBD1. Germline lookup yields CDR1 MNHNS and CDR2 SASEGT. The V segment lost 5 bases and the J segment 5 bases; nucleotides outside the gene matches: 8. CDR3 size: 15 residues. The CDR3 loop reads CASSLGTGEGETQYF. The CDR3 region has the DNA TGTGCCAGCAGTCTAGGGACAGGGGAGGGCGAGACCCAGTACTTC.

The V gene is TRBV25-1, the J gene TRBJ2-7; TRBD2 matches 14 bases. The CDR3 has 14 amino acids. Germline V gives CDR1 MGHDK, CDR2 SYGVNS. Trimming took 4 bases from V and 5 from J; bases not matched to a gene: 1. The CDR3 spells CASSGTSGGNEQYF. The CDR3 DNA is TGTGCCAGCAGTGGGACTAGCGGGGGGAACGAGCAGTACTTC.

In this sample, this clonotype turned up many times. This chain links TRBV29-1 with TRBJ2-1; D may correspond to TRBD1 or TRBD2 (6 bases each). The germline V gene encodes CDR1 SQVTM and CDR2 ANQGSEA. This CDR3 has 17 residues. The CDR3 nucleotides read TGCAGTGGAGAAGGTGGCAGCGAGGGGGGCTACAACAATGAGCAGTTCTTC. It encodes CSGEGGSEGGYNNEQFF.

V is TRBV29-1 and J is TRBJ2-7; 11 bases map to TRBD2. The germline V gene has CDR1 SQVTM and CDR2 ANQGSEA. V was pared by 2 bases and J by 2 bases, with 2 bases of the junction left unmatched. This CDR3 comprises 14 residues. CDR3: CSVEKLAGAYEQYF. The CDR3 coding sequence is TGCAGCGTTGAAAAACTAGCGGGGGCCTACGAGCAGTACTTC.

This rearrangement joins TRBV7-2 to TRBJ2-5; D could derive from TRBD1 or TRBD2 (6 bases each). This CDR3 has 14 amino acids. Germline lookup yields CDR1 SGHTA and CDR2 FQGNSA. The V end lost 5 bases, the J end lost 5 bases, and 15 bases lay between the germline ends. The CDR3 DNA sequence: TGTGCCAGCAGCCCCGGGGGCCCCGGGGAGACCCAGTACTTC. Its protein product is CASSPGGPGETQYF.

The V and J genes are TRBV20-1 and TRBJ2-1; 7 nucleotides line up with TRBD2. V lost 1 base, J lost 2 bases, and 8 bases stayed unmatched. Germline CDR1 and CDR2: DFQATT and SNEGSKA (reference sequence). The CDR3 extends over 16 amino acids. CDR3 sequence: CSARAGRATAYNEQFF. The CDR3 coding sequence is TGCAGTGCTAGAGCGGGGAGGGCCACCGCCTACAATGAGCAGTTCTTC.

This clonotype showed up many times. The gene calls are TRBV20-1 and TRBJ2-1, with TRBD2 matching 9 bases. Trimming removed 3 bases from V and 4 bases from J; junction bases left unmatched: 7. The CDR3 extends over 15 amino acids. Germline assignment: CDR1 DFQATT and CDR2 SNEGSKA (reference sequence). The CDR3 DNA reads as TGCAGTGCTAGCAAAGCGGGAGGTTTATACAATGAGCAGTTCTTC. Protein sequence: CSASKAGGLYNEQFF.

The J gene is TRBJ2-1, the V gene TRBV5-1, with 13 bases identical to TRBD2. With V trimmed by 7 bases and J by 4 bases, 5 bases remained unmatched. In germline, CDR1 is SGHRS, CDR2 YFSETQ. This CDR3 comprises 15 residues. The DNA of the CDR3 is TGCGCCAGCCGGACTAGCGGGAGCCGATACAATGAGCAGTTCTTC. The encoded protein is CASRTSGSRYNEQFF. Using reference TRBV5-1 and TRBJ2-1 for the parts outside the CDR3, the full variable domain is KAGVTQTPRYLIKTRGQQVTLSCSPISGHRSVSWYQQTPGQGLQFLFEYFSETQRNKGNFPGRFSGRQFSNSRSEMNVSTLELGDSALYLCASRTSGSRYNEQFFGPGTRLTVL.

There are a few counts of this clonotype. The rearrangement joins TRBV29-1 to TRBJ1-5, with a tentative D call TRBD1 (6 bases). V was pared by 6 bases and J by 0 bases, with 12 bases between. The CDR3 has 14 residues. Per the germline V gene, CDR1 is SQVTM and CDR2 is ANQGSEA. The CDR3 protein is CSVVQGNSNQPQHF. CDR3 nucleotide sequence: TGCAGCGTCGTACAGGGAAATAGCAATCAGCCCCAGCATTTT.

The gene calls are TRBV6-1 and TRBJ2-5; 10 nucleotides align to TRBD2. In germline, CDR1 is MNHNS, CDR2 SASEGT. J gave up 3 bases and V 7 bases, and 11 bases lay outside the gene matches. CDR3 length: 16 amino acids. The CDR3 DNA follows: TGTGCCAGCATATCCCTTACTAGCGGGGTTGAAGAGACCCAGTACTTC. The encoded protein is CASISLTSGVEETQYF.

This clonotype showed up many times. This chain uses TRBV7-6 with TRBJ2-5, with D perhaps given as TRBD1 or TRBD2 (5 bases each). The CDR3 has 15 amino acids. CDR1 SGHVS and CDR2 FNYEAQ come from the germline V gene. The V end lost 1 base, the J end lost 2 bases, and 11 bases lay between the germline ends. DNA of the CDR3: TGTGCCAGCAGCTTAGAGGGGACGCAGCAAGAGACCCAGTACTTC. Encoded protein: CASSLEGTQQETQYF.